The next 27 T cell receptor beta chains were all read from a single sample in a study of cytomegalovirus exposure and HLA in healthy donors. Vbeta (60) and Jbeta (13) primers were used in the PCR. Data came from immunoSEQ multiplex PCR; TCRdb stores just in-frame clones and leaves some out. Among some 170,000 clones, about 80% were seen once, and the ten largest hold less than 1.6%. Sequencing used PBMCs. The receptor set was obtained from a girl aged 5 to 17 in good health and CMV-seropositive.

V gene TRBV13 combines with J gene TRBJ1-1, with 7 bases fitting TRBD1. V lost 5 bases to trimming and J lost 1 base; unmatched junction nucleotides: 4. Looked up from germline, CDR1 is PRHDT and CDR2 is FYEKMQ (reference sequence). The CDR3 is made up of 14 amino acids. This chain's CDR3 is CASSPGQWNTEAFF. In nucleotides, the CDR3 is TGTGCCAGCAGCCCGGGACAGTGGAACACTGAAGCTTTCTTT.

This chain's CDR3 is CASSQPNTEAFF. CDR3 in DNA: TGTGCCAGCTCACAGCCGAACACTGAAGCTTTCTTT. V gene TRBV18 combines with J gene TRBJ1-1, with unresolved D. Germline lookup yields CDR1 KGHSH and CDR2 LQKENI. The ends were cut back, 4 bases at V and 1 base at J, with 4 bases in the middle. The CDR3 sequence is 12 residues long.

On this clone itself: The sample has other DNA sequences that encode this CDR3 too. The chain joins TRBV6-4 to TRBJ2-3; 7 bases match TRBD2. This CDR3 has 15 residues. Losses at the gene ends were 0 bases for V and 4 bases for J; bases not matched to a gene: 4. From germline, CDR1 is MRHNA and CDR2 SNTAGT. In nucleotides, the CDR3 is TGTGCCAGCAGTGACTCGAGTGGGGGGGCAGATACGCAGTATTTT. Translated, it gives CASSDSSGGADTQYF.

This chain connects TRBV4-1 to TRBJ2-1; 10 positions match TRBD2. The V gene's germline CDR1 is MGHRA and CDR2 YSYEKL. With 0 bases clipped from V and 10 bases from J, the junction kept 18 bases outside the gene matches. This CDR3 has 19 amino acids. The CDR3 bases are TGCGCCAGCAGCCAAGAAGGAAGAGCGGGAGGGCCTATTTTTGGGGAGCAGTTCTTC. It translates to CASSQEGRAGGPIFGEQFF.

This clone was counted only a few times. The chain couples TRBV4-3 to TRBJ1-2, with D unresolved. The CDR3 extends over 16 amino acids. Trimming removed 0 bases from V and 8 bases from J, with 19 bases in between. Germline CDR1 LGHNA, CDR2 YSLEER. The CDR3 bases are TGCGCCAGCAGCCAAGACTTCCGGAGCCTTGCCGGGGGCTACACCTTC. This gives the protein CASSQDFRSLAGGYTF.

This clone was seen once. The CDR3, as DNA: TGCGCCAGCAGCTTGGCCGGAGGTGGGGGCACAGATACGCAGTATTTT. Its protein product is CASSLAGGGGTDTQYF. The genes are TRBV5-1 and TRBJ2-3; D might be TRBD2 (5 bases). The germline V gene has CDR1 SGHRS and CDR2 YFSETQ. The CDR3 contains 16 residues. V dropped 0 bases and J dropped 1 base, with 12 bases sitting between them.

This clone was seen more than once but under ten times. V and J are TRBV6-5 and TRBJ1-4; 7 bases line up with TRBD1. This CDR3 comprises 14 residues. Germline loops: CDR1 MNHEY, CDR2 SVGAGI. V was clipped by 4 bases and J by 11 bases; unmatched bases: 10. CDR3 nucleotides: TGTGCCAGCAGTTCGTCAGGGGGAGGTCTGAAACTGTTTTTT. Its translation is CASSSSGGGLKLFF.

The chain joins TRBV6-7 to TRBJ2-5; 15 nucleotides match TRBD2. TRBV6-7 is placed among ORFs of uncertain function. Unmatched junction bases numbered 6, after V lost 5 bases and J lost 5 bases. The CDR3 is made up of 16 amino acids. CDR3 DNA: TGTGCCAGCAGTAGGACTAGCGGGAGGGCCAGGGAGACCCAGTACTTC. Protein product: CASSRTSGRARETQYF.

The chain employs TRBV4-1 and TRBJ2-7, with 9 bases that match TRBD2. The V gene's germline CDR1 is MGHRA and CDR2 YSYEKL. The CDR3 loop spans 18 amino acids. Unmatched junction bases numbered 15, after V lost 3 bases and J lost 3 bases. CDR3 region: CASSQYAGGDNPLYEQYF. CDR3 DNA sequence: TGCGCCAGCAGCCAGTATGCGGGGGGGGACAACCCCCTCTACGAGCAGTACTTC.

CDR3 coding DNA: TGTGCCAGCCTCGGGTCGGGAGGGTTTGAGCAGTACTTC. Its translation: CASLGSGGFEQYF. The chain employs TRBV6-5 and TRBJ2-7; 8 bases are shared with TRBD2. The CDR3 extends over 13 amino acids. The J segment lost 7 bases and the V segment lost 8 bases, leaving 10 bases of the junction unmatched. The germline gives CDR1 MNHEY, CDR2 SVGAGI.

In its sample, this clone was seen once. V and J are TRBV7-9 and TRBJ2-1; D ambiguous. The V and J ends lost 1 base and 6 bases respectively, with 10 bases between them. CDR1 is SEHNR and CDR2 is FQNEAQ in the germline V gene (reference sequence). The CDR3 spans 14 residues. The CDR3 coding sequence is TGTGCCAGCAGCTTAGAATCTAGGAGCAATGAGCAGTTCTTC. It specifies CASSLESRSNEQFF.

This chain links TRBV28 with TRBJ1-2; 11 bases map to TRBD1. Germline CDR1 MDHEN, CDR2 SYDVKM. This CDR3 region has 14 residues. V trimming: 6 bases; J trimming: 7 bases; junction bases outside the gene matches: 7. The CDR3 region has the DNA TGTGCCAGCAGATGGGACAGGGGGTACTCTGGCTACACCTTC. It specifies CASRWDRGYSGYTF.

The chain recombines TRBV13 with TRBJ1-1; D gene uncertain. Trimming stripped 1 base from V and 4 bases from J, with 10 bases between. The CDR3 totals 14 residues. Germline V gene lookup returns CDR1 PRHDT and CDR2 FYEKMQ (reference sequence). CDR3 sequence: CASSLAAGATEAFF. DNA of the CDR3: TGTGCCAGCAGCTTAGCGGCGGGTGCCACTGAAGCTTTCTTT. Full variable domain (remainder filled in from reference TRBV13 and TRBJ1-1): AAGVIQSPRHLIKEKRETATLKCYPIPRHDTVYWYQQGPGQDPQFLISFYEKMQSDKGSIPDRFSAQQFSDYHSELNMSSLELGDSALYFCASSLAAGATEAFFGQGTRLTVV.

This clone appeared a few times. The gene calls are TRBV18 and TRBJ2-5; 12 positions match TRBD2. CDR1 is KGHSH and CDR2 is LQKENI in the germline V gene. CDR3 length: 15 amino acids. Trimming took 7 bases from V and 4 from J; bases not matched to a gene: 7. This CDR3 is CASCRTSGMGETQYF. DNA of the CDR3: TGTGCCAGCTGCAGGACTAGCGGGATGGGAGAGACCCAGTACTTC.

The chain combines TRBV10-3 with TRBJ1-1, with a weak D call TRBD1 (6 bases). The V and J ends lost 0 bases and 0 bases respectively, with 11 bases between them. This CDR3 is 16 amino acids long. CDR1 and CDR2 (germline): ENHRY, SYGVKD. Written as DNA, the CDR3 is TGTGCCATCAGTGAGTCGACAGGCCAAATGAACACTGAAGCTTTCTTT. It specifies CAISESTGQMNTEAFF.

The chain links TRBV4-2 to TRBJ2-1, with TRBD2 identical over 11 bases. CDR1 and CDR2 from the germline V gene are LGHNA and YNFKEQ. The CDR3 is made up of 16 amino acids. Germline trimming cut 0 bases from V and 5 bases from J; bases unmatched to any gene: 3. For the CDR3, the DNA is TGTGCCAGCAGCCAAGAAGGGGGACTAGCGGACAATGAGCAGTTCTTC. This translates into CASSQEGGLADNEQFF.

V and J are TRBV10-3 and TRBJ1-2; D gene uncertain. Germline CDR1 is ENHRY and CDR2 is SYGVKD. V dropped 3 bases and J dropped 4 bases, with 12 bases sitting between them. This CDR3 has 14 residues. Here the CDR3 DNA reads TGTGCCATCAGTGAAGAGGCCCCATCCTATGGCTACACCTTC. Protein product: CAISEEAPSYGYTF.

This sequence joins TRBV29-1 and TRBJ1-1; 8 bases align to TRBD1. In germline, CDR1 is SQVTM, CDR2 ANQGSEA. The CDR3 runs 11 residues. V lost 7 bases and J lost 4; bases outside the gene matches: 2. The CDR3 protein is CSDRGVTEAFF. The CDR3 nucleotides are TGCAGCGACAGGGGGGTCACTGAAGCTTTCTTT.

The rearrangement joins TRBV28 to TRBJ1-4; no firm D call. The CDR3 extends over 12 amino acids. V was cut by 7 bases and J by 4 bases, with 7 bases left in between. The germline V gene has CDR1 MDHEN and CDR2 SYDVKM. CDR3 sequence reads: CASMRDNEKLFF. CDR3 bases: TGTGCCAGCATGAGGGATAATGAAAAACTGTTTTTT.

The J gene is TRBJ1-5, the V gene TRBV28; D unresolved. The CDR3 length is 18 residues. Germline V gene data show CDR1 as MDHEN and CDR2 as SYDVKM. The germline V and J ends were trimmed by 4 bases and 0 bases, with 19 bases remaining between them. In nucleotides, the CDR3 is TGTGCCAGCAGTTCTAACGGGGTCGTCTCCGCTAGCAATCAGCCCCAGCATTTT. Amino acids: CASSSNGVVSASNQPQHF.

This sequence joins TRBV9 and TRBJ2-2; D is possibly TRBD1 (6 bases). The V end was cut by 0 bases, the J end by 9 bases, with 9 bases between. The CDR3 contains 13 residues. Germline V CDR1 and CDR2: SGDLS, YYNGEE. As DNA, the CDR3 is TGTGCCAGCAGCGTAGCTCAGGGGCGGGAGCTGTTTTTT. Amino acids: CASSVAQGRELFF.

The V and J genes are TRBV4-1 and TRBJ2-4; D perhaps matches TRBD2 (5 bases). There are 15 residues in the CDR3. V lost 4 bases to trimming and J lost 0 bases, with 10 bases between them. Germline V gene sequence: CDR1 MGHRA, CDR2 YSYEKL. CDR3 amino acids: CASSLSDLAKNIQYF. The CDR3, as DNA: TGCGCCAGCAGCCTTTCGGACTTAGCCAAAAACATTCAGTACTTC.

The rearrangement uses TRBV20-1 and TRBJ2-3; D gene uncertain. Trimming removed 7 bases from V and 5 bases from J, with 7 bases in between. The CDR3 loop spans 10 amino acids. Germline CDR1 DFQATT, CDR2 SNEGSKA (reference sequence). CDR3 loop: CSGVLDTQYF. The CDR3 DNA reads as TGCAGTGGAGTTTTAGATACGCAGTATTTT.

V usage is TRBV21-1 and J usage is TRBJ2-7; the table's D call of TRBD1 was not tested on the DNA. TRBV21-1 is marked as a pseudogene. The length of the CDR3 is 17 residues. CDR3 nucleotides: TGTGCCAGCAGCCCCCCAGGGGGTAGCGAACTCCGCTACGAGCAGTACTTC. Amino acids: CASSPPGGSELRYEQYF.

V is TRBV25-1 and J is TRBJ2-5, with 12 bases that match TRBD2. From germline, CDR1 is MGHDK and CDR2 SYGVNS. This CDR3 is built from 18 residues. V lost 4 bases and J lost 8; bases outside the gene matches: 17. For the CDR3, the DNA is TGTGCCAGCAGTGGTACCGGGGGGACTAGCGGGCAACATCACACCCAGTACTTC. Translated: CASSGTGGTSGQHHTQYF.

CDR3 in DNA: TGTGCCAGCAGTTTTAGACAGGGCGCCTATGGCTACACCTTC. This sequence encodes CASSFRQGAYGYTF. The genes are TRBV28 and TRBJ1-2; 7 bases are shared with TRBD1. J was trimmed by 4 bases and V by 3 bases; bases with no gene match: 5. The CDR3 totals 14 residues. Germline-derived CDR1 and CDR2 are MDHEN and SYDVKM.

CDR3 nucleotides: TGCGCCAGCCAGTCTTCCTCACCGCCACATGAAGCTTTCTTT. This gives the protein CASQSSSPPHEAFF. The chain joins TRBV10-1 to TRBJ1-1; D is uncertain. Germline CDR1 and CDR2: WNHNN and SYGVQD (reference sequence). V lost 8 bases and J 7 bases, leaving 20 bases between the germline ends. The CDR3 consists of 14 residues.